What follows describes a single TCR beta chain. Its antigen is unidentified. This entry comes from a study of cytomegalovirus exposure and HLA in healthy donors. Study results and caveats: A previous analysis found most TCR beta V segments productive roughly 90% or roughly 30% of the time. Further analysis, carried out later, found HLA-associated TCR beta chains more clonally expanded than equally common other chains. A few CMV-associated chains proved CMV antigen-specific in vitro.

CDR1 and CDR2 (germline): GTSNPN, SVGIG (reference sequence). This CDR3 contains 15 residues. V was cut by 0 bases and J by 1 base, with 9 bases left in between. The PCR contained 60 Vbeta and 13 Jbeta primers. Sequencing used immunoSEQ multiplex PCR; TCRdb keeps in-frame clones, though not all of them. The table lists about 35,000 clones, approximately 80% of them singletons, with under 6.5% in the top ten. Sequencing used PBMCs. This chain uses TRBV30 with TRBJ1-4; weak D call: TRBD1 (5 bases). This clonotype was obtained from a male donor in good health and CMV-seronegative. CDR3: CAWSVLRGTNEKLFF. In DNA form, the CDR3 reads TGTGCCTGGAGTGTACTAAGGGGAACTAATGAAAAACTGTTTTTT.